The 11 T cell receptor beta chains in this list originate from one sample, sequenced in a study of T cells in Graves' hyperthyroidism and ophthalmopathy. TCR beta CDR3 regions were amplified from RNA. The HTBI set primed first-round TCR CDR3 RT-PCR. TCRdb redid the calling of the multiplex PCR reads with MiXCR, one entry per CDR3 protein. The sample holds around 300,000 distinct CDR3 sequences; around 13% are singletons and the top ten take 7.9%. The sequenced material came from blood. The receptor source for this set is a woman aged 35 to 49 with Graves' hyperthyroidism.

This clonotype appeared many times. The rearrangement joins TRBV11-2 to TRBJ2-5, with D tentatively TRBD1 or TRBD2 (5 bases each). Germline loops: CDR1 SGHAT, CDR2 FQNNGV. The CDR3 totals 15 residues. V lost 4 bases and J lost 2, with 14 bases in between. In DNA form, the CDR3 reads TGTGCCAGCAGCTCTAATCGAGGGGTACAAGAGACCCAGTACTTC. This encodes CASSSNRGVQETQYF.

V usage is TRBV25-1 and J usage is TRBJ1-1; perhaps TRBD1 as D (6 bases). The CDR3 has 13 residues. Trimming took 10 bases from V and 8 from J, leaving 20 bases between them. CDR1 is MGHDK, CDR2 SYGVNS, per germline. The DNA for the CDR3 is TGTGCCACCACAGGGTGGGGTAACTCGGAAGCTTTCTTT. It yields the protein CATTGWGNSEAFF.

This clonotype was picked up many times. The chain links TRBV5-8 to TRBJ1-2, with D hard to call. Trimming shortened V by 0 bases and J by 3 bases, and 12 bases separated the two germline ends. CDR1 and CDR2 from the germline V gene are SGHTS and YDEGEE. The CDR3 totals 15 residues. The CDR3 DNA is TGTGCCAGCAGCTTGGGCAGCCAGCACTACTATGGCTACACCTTC. It specifies CASSLGSQHYYGYTF. The entire variable domain, with the rest obtained from reference TRBV5-8 and TRBJ1-2, is as follows: EAGVTQSPTHLIKTRGQQATLRCSPISGHTSVYWYQQALGLGLQFLLWYDEGEERNRGNFPPRFSGRQFPNYSSELNVNALELEDSALYLCASSLGSQHYYGYTFGSGTRLTVV.

This clonotype was recorded a few times. The CDR3 DNA is TGTGCCAGCTCACCACCGAGCCAGATCCAAGAGACCCAGTACTTC. Protein sequence: CASSPPSQIQETQYF. This chain links TRBV18 with TRBJ2-5; D unresolved. The CDR3 spans 15 residues. The V and J ends lost 0 bases and 1 base respectively, with 9 bases between them. Germline CDR1 KGHSH, CDR2 LQKENI.

This clonotype was detected many times. The chain uses TRBV6-4 and TRBJ1-2; no firm D call. CDR3 length: 12 residues. Germline-derived CDR1 and CDR2 are MRHNA and SNTAGT. Trimming left V 3 bases short and J 9 bases short, with 11 bases between. The CDR3 bases are TGTGCCAGCAGTGAAGGTTTTGATAGCTACACCTTC. Its protein is CASSEGFDSYTF.

This clonotype has a count of ten or more. The genes are TRBV7-3 and TRBJ2-1, with 7 bases matching TRBD2. The germline gives CDR1 SGHTA, CDR2 FQGTGA. Trimming removed 3 bases from V and 7 bases from J; junction bases left unmatched: 9. This CDR3 spans 15 amino acids. The CDR3 loop reads CASSLVGGPGNEQFF. DNA of the CDR3: TGTGCCAGCAGCTTGGTGGGAGGGCCTGGGAATGAGCAGTTCTTC.

Ten or more counts support this clonotype. The chain has TRBV6-1 and TRBJ2-2, with 7 bases identical to TRBD2. Unmatched junction bases numbered 4, after V lost 6 bases and J lost 0 bases. CDR1 MNHNS and CDR2 SASEGT come from the germline V gene. The CDR3 has 15 residues. The CDR3 coding sequence is TGTGCCAGCAGCCGGACTAGGACGAACACCGGGGAGCTGTTTTTT. Protein sequence: CASSRTRTNTGELFF.

This clonotype was detected many times. CDR3 amino acids: CASRGTGATTNEKLFF. DNA of the CDR3: TGTGCCAGCAGAGGGACAGGGGCGACGACTAATGAAAAACTGTTTTTT. The J gene is TRBJ1-4, the V gene TRBV28, with 10 positions matching TRBD1. The length of the CDR3 is 16 residues. V was clipped by 6 bases and J by 2 bases; unmatched bases: 6. CDR1 and CDR2 from the germline V gene are MDHEN and SYDVKM.

This clonotype was observed at least ten times. The chain joins TRBV5-1 to TRBJ1-2; 7 nucleotides agree with TRBD1. The CDR3 is 15 residues long. From germline, CDR1 is SGHRS and CDR2 YFSETQ. V was clipped by 7 bases and J by 4 bases; unmatched bases: 13. The CDR3 protein is CASAEGALLTYGYTF. The CDR3 nucleotides read TGCGCCAGCGCAGAGGGGGCCCTCCTGACCTATGGCTACACCTTC.

This clonotype was detected many times. The chain has TRBV20-1 and TRBJ2-6; perhaps TRBD1 as D (5 bases). The V and J ends lost 1 base and 0 bases respectively, with 7 bases between them. The CDR3 runs to 15 residues. The germline CDR1 and CDR2 sequences are DFQATT and SNEGSKA (reference sequence). This CDR3 is CSARGQNSGANVLTF. The CDR3 DNA is TGCAGTGCTAGAGGACAGAACTCTGGGGCCAACGTCCTGACTTTC.

The sample holds many counts of this clonotype. This chain uses TRBV4-2 with TRBJ2-3, with TRBD1 identical over 7 bases. The germline gives CDR1 LGHNA, CDR2 YNFKEQ. Losses at the gene ends were 0 bases for V and 4 bases for J; bases not matched to a gene: 4. The CDR3 has 15 residues. In DNA form, the CDR3 reads TGTGCCAGCAGCCAAGATGTCACAGGGGCAGATACGCAGTATTTT. Its translation: CASSQDVTGADTQYF.